The entry below gives a single T cell receptor beta chain sequence along with its context. This entry belongs to a study of technical replicates of blood from a few donors. TCRdb's copy holds only in-frame clones and misses some; the assay was immunoSEQ multiplex PCR. The sample holds 50,000 to 65,000 clones, around 92% seen once. The CDR3 spans 14 residues. Sequencing used PBMCs. The clonotype was recovered from a human donor in good health. Some clones in this sample may be carry-over from other donors' samples. The gene calls are TRBV21-1 and TRBJ2-2; the table gives TRBD1 as D, unverified against the DNA. TRBV21-1 corresponds to a pseudogene. The CDR3 spells CARAAGRGTGELFF. CDR3 bases: TGTGCCAGGGCTGCGGGCAGGGGCACCGGGGAGCTGTTTTTT.